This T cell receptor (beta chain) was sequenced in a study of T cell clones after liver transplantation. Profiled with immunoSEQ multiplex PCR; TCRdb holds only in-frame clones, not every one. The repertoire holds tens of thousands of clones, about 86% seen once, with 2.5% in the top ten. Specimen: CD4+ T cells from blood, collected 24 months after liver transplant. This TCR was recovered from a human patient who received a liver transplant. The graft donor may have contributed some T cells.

CDR3: CASSLAPTSYEQYF. CDR3 nucleotide sequence: TGCGCCAGCAGCTTGGCCCCGACTTCATACGAGCAGTACTTC. The chain combines TRBV5-1 with TRBJ2-7; D remains ambiguous. There are 14 residues in the CDR3. Germline V gives CDR1 SGHRS, CDR2 YFSETQ. Trimming cost V 0 bases and J 4 bases, with 11 bases left between them. Full variable domain (missing parts from reference TRBV5-1 and TRBJ2-7): KAGVTQTPRYLIKTRGQQVTLSCSPISGHRSVSWYQQTPGQGLQFLFEYFSETQRNKGNFPGRFSGRQFSNSRSEMNVSTLELGDSALYLCASSLAPTSYEQYFGPGTRLTVT.